The rows below give T cell receptor beta chains drawn from one sample of a study of blood T cell repertoires in COVID-19. TCRdb's copy holds only in-frame clones and misses some; the assay was immunoSEQ multiplex PCR. The sample shows about 400,000 clones, 70% to 90% of them seen only once. The specimen was PBMCs or T cells enriched from blood (not recorded which). The receptors shown here come from a woman in her thirties or forties with acute COVID-19. Both conserved end residues are part of each CDR3. D genes are given only for firm matches. Part of the rows lack a size; the others show once, few, many or a class for expanded clones.

>-|TRBV19|-|TRBJ1-1
TGTGCCAGTAGTGTGGGAGGGTCTGGTGAAGCTTTCTTT
CASSVGGSGEAFF
>-|TRBV6-5|-|TRBJ1-2
TGTGCCAGCACCCCCCAGCTAGCCGCCAATTATGGCTACACCTTC
CASTPQLAANYGYTF
>-|TRBV12-5|-|TRBJ2-2
TGTGCTAGTGGCCTGGACTCGTTCGCGAACACCGGGGAGCTGTTTTTT
CASGLDSFANTGELFF
>-|TRBV5-5|-|TRBJ1-2
TGTGCCAGCAGCTTGGAGTCAGGGTATGGCTACACCTTC
CASSLESGYGYTF
>TRBD1|TRBV4-1|-|TRBJ2-7
TGCGCCAGCAGCCAACCACAGGGGGCTGGCCACGAGCAGTACTTC
CASSQPQGAGHEQYF
>-|TRBV6-5|once|TRBJ1-1
TGTGCCAGCAGAAACGGGGGGAACACTGAAGCTTTCTTT
CASRNGGNTEAFF
>TRBD1|TRBV4-1|-|TRBJ2-7
TGCGCCAGCAGCCTACCGGGACAGCTATACGAGCAGTACTTC
CASSLPGQLYEQYF
>TRBD2|TRBV7-2|-|TRBJ2-3
TGTGCCAGCAGCCCGGGACTAGCGGGGGGGCCTGATACGCAGTATTTT
CASSPGLAGGPDTQYF
>-|TRBV5-5|-|TRBJ2-1
TGTGCCAGCAGCCCGGAGCAGGGGAGGGGTGAGCAGTTCTTC
CASSPEQGRGEQFF
>-|TRBV29-1|-|TRBJ1-1
TGCAGCGTTGGGATAGGGGTGAACACTGAAGCTTTCTTT
CSVGIGVNTEAFF
>TRBD2|TRBV11-2|once|TRBJ2-1
TGTGCCAGCAGCTTAGCGGGGGGGCTTAATGAGCAGTTCTTC
CASSLAGGLNEQFF
>-|TRBV6-1|few|TRBJ2-3
TGTGCCAGCAGTGCAGGGTTCTTCCCTAGCACAGATACGCAGTATTTT
CASSAGFFPSTDTQYF
>-|TRBV20-1|-|TRBJ2-1
TGCAGTGCTAGTGGCCGCAGCTCCTACAATGAGCAGTTCTTC
CSASGRSSYNEQFF
>-|TRBV19|-|TRBJ1-2
TGTGCCAGTAGGGAAGTGGGGGCCGCTGACTATGGCTACACCTTC
CASREVGAADYGYTF
>-|TRBV11-3|once|TRBJ2-7
TGTGCCAGCAGCTTAGGAGGGCCGGCAGCCTACGAGCAGTACTTC
CASSLGGPAAYEQYF
>-|TRBV5-4|-|TRBJ2-6
TGTGCCAGCAGCTACCCTGGGGCGTCGGGGGCCAACGTCCTGACTTTC
CASSYPGASGANVLTF
>-|TRBV10-1|-|TRBJ2-7
TGCGCCAGCAGTGAGGTGACAGCTGGCGAGCAGTACTTC
CASSEVTAGEQYF